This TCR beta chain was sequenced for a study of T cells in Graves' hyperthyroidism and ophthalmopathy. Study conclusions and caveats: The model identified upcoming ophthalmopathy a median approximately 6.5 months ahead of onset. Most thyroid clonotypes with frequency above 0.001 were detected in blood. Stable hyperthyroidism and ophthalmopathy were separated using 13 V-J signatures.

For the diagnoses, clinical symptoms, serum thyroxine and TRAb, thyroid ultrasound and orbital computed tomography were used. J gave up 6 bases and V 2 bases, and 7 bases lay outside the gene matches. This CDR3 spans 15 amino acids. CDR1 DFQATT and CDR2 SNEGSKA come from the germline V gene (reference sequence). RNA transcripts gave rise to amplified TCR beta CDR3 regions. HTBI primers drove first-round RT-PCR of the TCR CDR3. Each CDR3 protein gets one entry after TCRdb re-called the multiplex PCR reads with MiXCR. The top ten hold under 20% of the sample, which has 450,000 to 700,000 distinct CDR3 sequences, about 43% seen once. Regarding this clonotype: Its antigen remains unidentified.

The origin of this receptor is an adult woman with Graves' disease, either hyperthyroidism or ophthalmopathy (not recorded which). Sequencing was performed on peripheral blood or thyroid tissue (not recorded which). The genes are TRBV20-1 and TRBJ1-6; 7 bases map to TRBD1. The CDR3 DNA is TGCAGTGCTAGACGAAGCAGGGGGGGTAATTCACCCCTCCACTTT. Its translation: CSARRSRGGNSPLHF.